This T cell receptor (beta chain) was captured in a study of CD8 T cells in Susac syndrome. The study, taken as a whole, reports: Across the total CD8+ repertoires, 15 to 20 Susac-specific public clones were detected, and across the CD8+ TEMRA repertoires, four to six such clones were detected.

Random hexamers were used to reverse transcribe an amount of about 0.45 to 1 ug RNA. With immunoSEQ multiplex PCR, TCR beta CDR3 was amplified across 54 Vbeta and 13 Jbeta. TCRdb recomputed calls from the immunoSEQ multiplex PCR reads with MiXCR, one row per CDR3 protein. Of about 24,000 distinct CDR3 sequences listed, just under 95% are singletons. On this clonotype: No antigen is known for it.

Sequencing targeted TCR beta in T cells from blood (CD8+ and CD4+). Susac syndrome patients met recently defined diagnostic criteria for definite or probable disease. Germline CDR1 is MGHRA and CDR2 is YSYEKL. The CDR3 has 15 amino acids. V was cut by 3 bases and J by 3 bases, with 15 bases left in between. This chain uses TRBV4-1 with TRBJ2-7; TRBD1 is a possible D gene (6 bases). Sequencing input: CD8+ T cells from PBMCs. The clonotype was recovered from a human donor with Susac syndrome. The chain's CDR3 is CASSQGRGLVYEQYF. For the CDR3, the DNA is TGCGCCAGCAGCCAGGGCAGGGGCCTCGTCTACGAGCAGTACTTC.